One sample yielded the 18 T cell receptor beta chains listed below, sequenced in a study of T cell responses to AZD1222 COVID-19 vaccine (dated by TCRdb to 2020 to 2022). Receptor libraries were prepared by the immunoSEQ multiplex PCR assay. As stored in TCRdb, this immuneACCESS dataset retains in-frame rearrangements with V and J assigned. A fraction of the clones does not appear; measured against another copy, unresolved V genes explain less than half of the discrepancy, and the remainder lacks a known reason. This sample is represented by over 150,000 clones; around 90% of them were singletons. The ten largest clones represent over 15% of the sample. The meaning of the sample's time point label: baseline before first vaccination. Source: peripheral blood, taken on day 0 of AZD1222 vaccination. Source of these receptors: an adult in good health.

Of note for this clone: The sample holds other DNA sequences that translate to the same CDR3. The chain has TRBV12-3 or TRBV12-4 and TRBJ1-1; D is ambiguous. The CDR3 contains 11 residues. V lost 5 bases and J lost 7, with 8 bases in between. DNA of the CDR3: TGTGCCAGCAGTCTCCGAAGTGAAGCTTTCTTT. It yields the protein CASSLRSEAFF.

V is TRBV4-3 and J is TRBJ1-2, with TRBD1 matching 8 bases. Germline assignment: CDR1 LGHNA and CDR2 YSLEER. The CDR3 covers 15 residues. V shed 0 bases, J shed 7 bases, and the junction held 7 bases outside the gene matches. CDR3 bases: TGCGCCAGCAGCCAAGAACCCGACAGGGGTCTTGGCTACACCTTC. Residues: CASSQEPDRGLGYTF.

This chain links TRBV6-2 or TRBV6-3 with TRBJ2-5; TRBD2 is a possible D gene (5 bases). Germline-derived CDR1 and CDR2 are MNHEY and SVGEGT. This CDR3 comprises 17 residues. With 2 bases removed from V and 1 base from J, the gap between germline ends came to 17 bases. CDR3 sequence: CASSYTQADQRQETQYF. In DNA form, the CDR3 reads TGTGCCAGCAGTTACACTCAAGCGGACCAGCGCCAAGAGACCCAGTACTTC.

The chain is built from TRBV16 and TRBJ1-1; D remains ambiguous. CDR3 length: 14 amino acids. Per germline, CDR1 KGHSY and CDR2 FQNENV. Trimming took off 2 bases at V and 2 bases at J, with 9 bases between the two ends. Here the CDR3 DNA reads TGTGCCAGCAGCCAAAACGCGGATAACACTGAAGCTTTCTTT. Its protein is CASSQNADNTEAFF.

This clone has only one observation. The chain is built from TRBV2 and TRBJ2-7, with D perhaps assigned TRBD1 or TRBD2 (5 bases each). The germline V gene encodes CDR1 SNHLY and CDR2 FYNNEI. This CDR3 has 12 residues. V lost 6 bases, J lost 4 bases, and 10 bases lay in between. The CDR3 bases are TGTGCCAGCAGCCTCGAGGGGTACGAGCAGTACTTC. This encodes CASSLEGYEQYF.

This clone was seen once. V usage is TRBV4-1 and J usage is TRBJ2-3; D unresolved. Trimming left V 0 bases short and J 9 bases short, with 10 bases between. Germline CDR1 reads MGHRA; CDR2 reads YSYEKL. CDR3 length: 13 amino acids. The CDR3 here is CASSQDPSRTQYF. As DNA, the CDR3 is TGCGCCAGCAGCCAAGATCCCAGCAGGACGCAGTATTTT.

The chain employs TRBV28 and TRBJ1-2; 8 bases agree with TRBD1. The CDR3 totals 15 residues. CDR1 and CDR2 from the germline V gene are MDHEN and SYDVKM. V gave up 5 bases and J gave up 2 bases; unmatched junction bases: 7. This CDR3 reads CASSTPRGRNYGYTF. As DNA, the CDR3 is TGTGCCAGCAGTACCCCCAGGGGGCGCAACTATGGCTACACCTTC.

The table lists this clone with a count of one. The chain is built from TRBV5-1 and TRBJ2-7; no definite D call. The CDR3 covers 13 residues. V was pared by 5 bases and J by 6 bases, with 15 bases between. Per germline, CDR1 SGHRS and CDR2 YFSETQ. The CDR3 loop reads CASSFEALGEQYF. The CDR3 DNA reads TGCGCCAGCAGTTTTGAGGCCCTCGGCGAGCAGTACTTC. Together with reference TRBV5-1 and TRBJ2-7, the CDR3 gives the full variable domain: KAGVTQTPRYLIKTRGQQVTLSCSPISGHRSVSWYQQTPGQGLQFLFEYFSETQRNKGNFPGRFSGRQFSNSRSEMNVSTLELGDSALYLCASSFEALGEQYFGPGTRLTVT.

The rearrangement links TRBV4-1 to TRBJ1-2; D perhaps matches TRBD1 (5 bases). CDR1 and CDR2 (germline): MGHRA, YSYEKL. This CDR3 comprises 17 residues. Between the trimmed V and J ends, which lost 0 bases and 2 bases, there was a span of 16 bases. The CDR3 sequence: CASSQDRTTAPNYGYTF. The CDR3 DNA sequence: TGCGCCAGCAGCCAAGATCGTACGACAGCTCCAAACTATGGCTACACCTTC.

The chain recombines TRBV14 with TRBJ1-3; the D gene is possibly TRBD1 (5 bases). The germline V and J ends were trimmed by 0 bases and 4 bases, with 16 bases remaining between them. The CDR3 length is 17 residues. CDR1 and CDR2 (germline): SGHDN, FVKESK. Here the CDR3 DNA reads TGTGCCAGCAGCCAAGATATACGGGGCGGTGGAGGAAACACCATATATTTT. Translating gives CASSQDIRGGGGNTIYF. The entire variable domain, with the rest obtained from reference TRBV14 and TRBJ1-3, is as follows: EAGVTQFPSHSVIEKGQTVTLRCDPISGHDNLYWYRRVMGKEIKFLLHFVKESKQDESGMPNNRFLAERTGGTYSTLKVQPAELEDSGVYFCASSQDIRGGGGNTIYFGEGSWLTVV.

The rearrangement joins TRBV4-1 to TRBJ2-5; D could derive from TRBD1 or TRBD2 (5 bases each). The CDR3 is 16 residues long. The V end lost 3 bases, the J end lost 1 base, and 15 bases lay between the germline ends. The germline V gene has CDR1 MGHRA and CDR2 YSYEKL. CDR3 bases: TGCGCCAGCAGCCAGGGGGAACCCTACTTCCAAGAGACCCAGTACTTC. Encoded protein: CASSQGEPYFQETQYF.

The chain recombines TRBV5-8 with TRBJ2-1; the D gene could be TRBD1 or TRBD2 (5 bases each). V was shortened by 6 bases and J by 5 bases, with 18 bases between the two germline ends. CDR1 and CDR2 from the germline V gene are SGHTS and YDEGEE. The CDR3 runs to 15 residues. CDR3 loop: CASKVRDGDHNEQFF. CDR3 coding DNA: TGTGCCAGCAAGGTCCGGGACGGAGATCACAATGAGCAGTTCTTC.

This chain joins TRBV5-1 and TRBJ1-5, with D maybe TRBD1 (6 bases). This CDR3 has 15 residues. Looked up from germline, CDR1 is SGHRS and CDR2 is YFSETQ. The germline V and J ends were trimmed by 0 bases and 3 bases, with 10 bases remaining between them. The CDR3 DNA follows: TGCGCCAGCAGCTTGGGCACAGGGATCAATCAGCCCCAGCATTTT. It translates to CASSLGTGINQPQHF.

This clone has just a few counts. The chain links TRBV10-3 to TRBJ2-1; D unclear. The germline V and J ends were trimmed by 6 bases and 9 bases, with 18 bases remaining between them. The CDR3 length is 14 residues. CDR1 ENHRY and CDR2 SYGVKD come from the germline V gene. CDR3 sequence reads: CAIRRPDTLAEQFF. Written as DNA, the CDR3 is TGTGCCATCAGGAGACCAGATACCCTGGCTGAGCAGTTCTTC.

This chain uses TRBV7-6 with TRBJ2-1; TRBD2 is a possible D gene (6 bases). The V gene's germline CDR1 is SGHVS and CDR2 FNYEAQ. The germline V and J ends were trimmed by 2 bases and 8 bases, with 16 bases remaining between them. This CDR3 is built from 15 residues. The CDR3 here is CASSLNSGRVHEQFF. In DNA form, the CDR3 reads TGTGCCAGCAGCTTAAATAGCGGCCGGGTTCATGAGCAGTTCTTC.

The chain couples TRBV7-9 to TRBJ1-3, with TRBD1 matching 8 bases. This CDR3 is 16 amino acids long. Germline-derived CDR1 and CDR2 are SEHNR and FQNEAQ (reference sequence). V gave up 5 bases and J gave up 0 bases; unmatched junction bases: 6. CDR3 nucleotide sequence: TGTGCCAGCAGCCCCTGGACAGGGAGCTCTGGAAACACCATATATTTT. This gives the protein CASSPWTGSSGNTIYF.

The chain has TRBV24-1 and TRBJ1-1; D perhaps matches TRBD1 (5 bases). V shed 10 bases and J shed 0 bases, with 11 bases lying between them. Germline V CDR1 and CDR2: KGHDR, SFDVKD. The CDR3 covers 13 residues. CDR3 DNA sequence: TGTGCCACACGGGACGACTTGAACACTGAAGCTTTCTTT. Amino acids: CATRDDLNTEAFF.

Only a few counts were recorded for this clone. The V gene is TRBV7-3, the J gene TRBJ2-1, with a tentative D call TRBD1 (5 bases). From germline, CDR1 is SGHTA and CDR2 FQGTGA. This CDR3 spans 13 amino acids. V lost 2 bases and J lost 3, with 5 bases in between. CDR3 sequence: CASSLQGYNEQFF. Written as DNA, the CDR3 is TGTGCCAGCAGCTTACAGGGCTACAATGAGCAGTTCTTC.